This is a list of T cell receptor beta chains from one sample in a study of spatial heterogeneity in lung cancer. One entry per CDR3 protein, called by TCRdb with MiXCR from the 5' RACE reads. This table holds more than 85,000 distinct CDR3 sequences, approximately 8.9% found once. This specimen consisted of PBMCs, obtained at surgery. The receptor source for this set is a male donor with early-stage non-small cell lung cancer. The CDR3 runs from the conserved cysteine through the conserved F or W. D genes are given only for firm matches. Clone sizes are given selectively: once, few, many, or a class where the clone is expanded.

v_gene: TRBV12-3/TRBV12-4
d_gene: .
abundance: many
j_gene: TRBJ2-5
CDR3aa: CASSFNKNAQYF
CDR3nt: TGTGCCAGCAGTTTTAATAAGAACGCCCAGTACTTC

v_gene: TRBV11-1
d_gene: TRBD1
abundance: .
j_gene: TRBJ2-7
CDR3aa: CASSWDSYYEQYF
CDR3nt: TGTGCCAGCAGTTGGGACAGTTACTACGAGCAGTACTTC

v_gene: TRBV7-9
d_gene: .
abundance: few
j_gene: TRBJ2-5
CDR3aa: CASSPHEGNQETQYF
CDR3nt: TGTGCCAGCAGCCCCCATGAAGGGAACCAAGAGACCCAGTACTTC

v_gene: TRBV12-3/TRBV12-4
d_gene: TRBD2
abundance: .
j_gene: TRBJ2-3
CDR3aa: CASRPGLAGNTDTQYF
CDR3nt: TGTGCCAGCAGGCCGGGACTAGCGGGGAACACAGATACGCAGTATTTT

v_gene: TRBV5-1
d_gene: TRBD1
abundance: .
j_gene: TRBJ2-3
CDR3aa: CASSLAGQSADTQYF
CDR3nt: TGCGCCAGCAGCTTGGCGGGACAGTCGGCAGATACGCAGTATTTT

v_gene: TRBV20-1
d_gene: TRBD2
abundance: many
j_gene: TRBJ2-3
CDR3aa: CSATLAGVTDTQYF
CDR3nt: TGCAGTGCTACCCTAGCGGGGGTCACAGATACGCAGTATTTT

v_gene: TRBV29-1
d_gene: TRBD1
abundance: many
j_gene: TRBJ2-7
CDR3aa: CSALGTALSYEQYF
CDR3nt: TGCAGCGCCCTCGGGACAGCTCTTTCCTACGAGCAGTACTTC

v_gene: TRBV19
d_gene: TRBD1
abundance: many
j_gene: TRBJ2-3
CDR3aa: CASSPGQGFTDTQYF
CDR3nt: TGTGCCAGTAGTCCCGGACAGGGCTTCACAGATACGCAGTATTTT

v_gene: TRBV5-1
d_gene: TRBD1
abundance: few
j_gene: TRBJ2-7
CDR3aa: CASRSAGTGYEQYF
CDR3nt: TGCGCCAGCAGGAGCGCCGGGACAGGGTACGAGCAGTACTTC

v_gene: TRBV28
d_gene: TRBD1
abundance: .
j_gene: TRBJ2-7
CDR3aa: CASSFGGQVRHEQYF
CDR3nt: TGTGCCAGCAGTTTTGGAGGACAGGTCAGACACGAGCAGTACTTC

v_gene: TRBV29-1
d_gene: TRBD1
abundance: few
j_gene: TRBJ2-3
CDR3aa: CRADRGSTDTQYF
CDR3nt: TGCAGAGCCGACAGGGGGAGCACAGATACGCAGTATTTT

v_gene: TRBV11-2
d_gene: .
abundance: few
j_gene: TRBJ2-5
CDR3aa: CASSLDSGMGKETQYF
CDR3nt: TGTGCCAGCAGCTTAGACTCAGGGATGGGGAAAGAGACCCAGTACTTC

v_gene: TRBV4-2
d_gene: .
abundance: many
j_gene: TRBJ1-4
CDR3aa: CASSQGGWETNEKLFF
CDR3nt: TGTGCCAGCAGCCAAGGTGGTTGGGAAACTAATGAAAAACTGTTTTTT

v_gene: TRBV29-1
d_gene: TRBD2
abundance: .
j_gene: TRBJ2-3
CDR3aa: CSAVPQRGYTDTQYF
CDR3nt: TGCAGCGCGGTCCCTCAGCGGGGGTACACAGATACGCAGTATTTT

v_gene: TRBV10-3
d_gene: TRBD2
abundance: many
j_gene: TRBJ2-1
CDR3aa: CAISAASGNGNEQFF
CDR3nt: TGTGCCATCAGTGCTGCTAGCGGGAACGGTAATGAGCAGTTCTTC

v_gene: TRBV12-3/TRBV12-4
d_gene: TRBD2
abundance: few
j_gene: TRBJ2-5
CDR3aa: CASSLARTSEQETQYF
CDR3nt: TGTGCCAGCAGTTTAGCGCGAACTAGCGAGCAAGAGACCCAGTACTTC

v_gene: TRBV7-3
d_gene: .
abundance: many
j_gene: TRBJ1-1
CDR3aa: CASSLEAKTWYTEAFF
CDR3nt: TGTGCCAGCAGCTTAGAGGCCAAAACGTGGTACACTGAAGCTTTCTTT

v_gene: TRBV20-1
d_gene: TRBD2
abundance: .
j_gene: TRBJ2-1
CDR3aa: CSSGTSGNNEQFF
CDR3nt: TGCAGCTCCGGGACTAGCGGCAACAATGAGCAGTTCTTC

v_gene: TRBV20-1
d_gene: .
abundance: .
j_gene: TRBJ2-1
CDR3aa: CSAREPGLGGYNEQFF
CDR3nt: TGCAGTGCTAGAGAGCCGGGGCTAGGAGGCTACAATGAGCAGTTCTTC

v_gene: TRBV6-5
d_gene: TRBD1
abundance: .
j_gene: TRBJ1-3
CDR3aa: CASSLRGDRESSGNTIYF
CDR3nt: TGTGCCAGCAGCTTAAGAGGGGACAGGGAGAGCTCTGGAAACACCATATATTTT

v_gene: TRBV7-2
d_gene: .
abundance: many
j_gene: TRBJ2-1
CDR3aa: CASLQGSYNEQFF
CDR3nt: TGTGCCAGTTTGCAGGGCAGCTACAATGAGCAGTTCTTC

v_gene: TRBV28
d_gene: .
abundance: .
j_gene: TRBJ2-6
CDR3aa: CASSSLEGWTGANVLTF
CDR3nt: TGTGCCAGCAGTTCCCTCGAGGGGTGGACTGGGGCCAACGTCCTGACTTTC

v_gene: TRBV19
d_gene: .
abundance: few
j_gene: TRBJ1-5
CDR3aa: CASSIGGAGDQPQHF
CDR3nt: TGTGCCAGTAGTATTGGGGGGGCGGGAGATCAGCCCCAGCATTTT

v_gene: TRBV10-3
d_gene: .
abundance: many
j_gene: TRBJ1-1
CDR3aa: CAIRAGSGGTEAFF
CDR3nt: TGTGCCATCAGAGCCGGGTCTGGGGGCACTGAAGCTTTCTTT

v_gene: TRBV5-1
d_gene: .
abundance: few
j_gene: TRBJ2-7
CDR3aa: CASSQFQGSYEQYF
CDR3nt: TGCGCCAGCAGCCAGTTTCAGGGCTCCTACGAGCAGTACTTC

v_gene: TRBV25-1
d_gene: .
abundance: few
j_gene: TRBJ2-5
CDR3aa: CASSEGETQYF
CDR3nt: TGTGCCAGCAGTGAAGGGGAGACCCAGTACTTC

v_gene: TRBV6-2/TRBV6-3
d_gene: TRBD1
abundance: .
j_gene: TRBJ2-6
CDR3aa: CANTQGAAFLSGANVLTF
CDR3nt: TGTGCCAACACACAGGGGGCGGCTTTCCTATCTGGGGCCAACGTCCTGACTTTC

v_gene: TRBV7-8
d_gene: .
abundance: many
j_gene: TRBJ2-7
CDR3aa: CASSLAGRYEQYF
CDR3nt: TGTGCCAGCAGCTTAGCGGGACGCTACGAGCAGTACTTC

v_gene: TRBV9
d_gene: TRBD1
abundance: many
j_gene: TRBJ2-7
CDR3aa: CASSPRDSRYEQYF
CDR3nt: TGTGCCAGCAGCCCACGGGACAGCCGTTACGAGCAGTACTTC

v_gene: TRBV20-1
d_gene: .
abundance: few
j_gene: TRBJ1-5
CDR3aa: CSAARDGGNQPQHF
CDR3nt: TGCAGTGCAGCTAGGGACGGAGGAAATCAGCCCCAGCATTTT

v_gene: TRBV20-1
d_gene: .
abundance: .
j_gene: TRBJ1-2
CDR3aa: CSARDNYYGYTF
CDR3nt: TGCAGTGCTAGGGACAACTACTATGGCTACACCTTC

v_gene: TRBV20-1
d_gene: TRBD2
abundance: few
j_gene: TRBJ2-1
CDR3aa: CSALRSGAGEQFF
CDR3nt: TGCAGTGCCCTCCGGAGCGGGGCGGGTGAGCAGTTCTTC

v_gene: TRBV5-1
d_gene: TRBD1
abundance: few
j_gene: TRBJ1-5
CDR3aa: CASSRGTGANQPQHF
CDR3nt: TGCGCCAGCAGCCGTGGGACAGGGGCCAATCAGCCCCAGCATTTT

v_gene: TRBV7-2
d_gene: .
abundance: .
j_gene: TRBJ2-3
CDR3aa: CASSLGSHSDTQYF
CDR3nt: TGTGCCAGCAGCTTAGGCAGCCACTCGGATACGCAGTATTTT

v_gene: TRBV9
d_gene: TRBD1
abundance: many
j_gene: TRBJ1-2
CDR3aa: CASSVSGTGDGYTF
CDR3nt: TGTGCCAGCAGCGTGTCGGGGACAGGGGATGGCTACACCTTC

v_gene: TRBV7-2
d_gene: TRBD2
abundance: few
j_gene: TRBJ2-5
CDR3aa: CASSPRTSGGQETQYF
CDR3nt: TGTGCCAGCAGCCCCCGGACTAGCGGGGGTCAAGAGACCCAGTACTTC

v_gene: TRBV6-2/TRBV6-3
d_gene: .
abundance: .
j_gene: TRBJ1-1
CDR3aa: CASRDSLTEAFF
CDR3nt: TGTGCCAGCAGGGACAGCCTCACTGAAGCTTTCTTT

v_gene: TRBV6-2/TRBV6-3
d_gene: .
abundance: many
j_gene: TRBJ2-7
CDR3aa: CASSYSRDSTYEQYF
CDR3nt: TGTGCCAGCAGTTACTCGCGGGACAGTACCTACGAGCAGTACTTC

v_gene: TRBV2
d_gene: TRBD2
abundance: few
j_gene: TRBJ2-3
CDR3aa: CASRGLAGAPDTQYF
CDR3nt: TGTGCCAGCAGGGGACTAGCGGGAGCGCCGGATACGCAGTATTTT

v_gene: TRBV19
d_gene: .
abundance: many
j_gene: TRBJ2-3
CDR3aa: CARKAGETRRTDTQYF
CDR3nt: TGTGCCAGGAAAGCTGGGGAAACTAGACGCACAGATACGCAGTATTTT

v_gene: TRBV20-1
d_gene: .
abundance: .
j_gene: TRBJ2-1
CDR3aa: CSASGSSYNEQFF
CDR3nt: TGCAGTGCTAGCGGAAGCTCCTACAATGAGCAGTTCTTC

v_gene: TRBV29-1
d_gene: TRBD1
abundance: few
j_gene: TRBJ2-5
CDR3aa: CSVGTGSGETQYF
CDR3nt: TGCAGCGTCGGGACAGGGTCTGGGGAGACCCAGTACTTC

v_gene: TRBV9
d_gene: .
abundance: few
j_gene: TRBJ2-3
CDR3aa: CASSVSVDTQYF
CDR3nt: TGTGCCAGCAGCGTTAGTGTTGATACGCAGTATTTT

v_gene: TRBV29-1
d_gene: .
abundance: many
j_gene: TRBJ2-7
CDR3aa: CSVGGFRGSSYEQYF
CDR3nt: TGCAGCGTTGGGGGTTTCAGGGGTAGCTCCTACGAGCAGTACTTC

v_gene: TRBV7-2
d_gene: .
abundance: few
j_gene: TRBJ2-5
CDR3aa: CASSLDLGSGETQYF
CDR3nt: TGTGCCAGCAGCTTAGACCTGGGGTCTGGGGAGACCCAGTACTTC

v_gene: TRBV2
d_gene: .
abundance: many
j_gene: TRBJ2-7
CDR3aa: CASSDGIADYEQYF
CDR3nt: TGTGCCAGCAGTGATGGCATAGCCGACTACGAGCAGTACTTC

v_gene: TRBV20-1
d_gene: .
abundance: many
j_gene: TRBJ1-2
CDR3aa: CSALQKNYGYTF
CDR3nt: TGCAGTGCCCTGCAGAAAAACTATGGCTACACCTTC

v_gene: TRBV20-1
d_gene: TRBD2
abundance: many
j_gene: TRBJ2-5
CDR3aa: CSASAGTSAETQYF
CDR3nt: TGCAGTGCTAGCGCCGGGACTAGCGCGGAGACCCAGTACTTC

v_gene: TRBV18
d_gene: TRBD1
abundance: many
j_gene: TRBJ2-6
CDR3aa: CASSSRTGGGSGANVLTF
CDR3nt: TGTGCCAGCTCATCTCGGACAGGGGGCGGTTCCGGGGCCAACGTCCTGACTTTC